The 16 T cell receptor beta chains reported below all come from one sample, sequenced in a study of T cell responses to AZD1222 COVID-19 vaccine. Sequencing was performed with immunoSEQ multiplex PCR; in TCRdb, only in-frame clones are kept and a portion is missing. The sample lists some 130,000 clones, over 90% occurring once. Sequencing used peripheral blood, obtained on day 0 of AZD1222 vaccination. The receptors were gathered from an adult in good health.

The gene calls are TRBV3-1 (or the pseudogene TRBV3-2) and TRBJ1-1; 9 bases line up with TRBD1. Germline V gene data show CDR1 as LGHDT and CDR2 as YNNKEL (reference sequence). J lost 3 bases, V lost 2 bases, and 4 bases had no gene match. This CDR3 has 15 amino acids. CDR3 region: CASSQTQGADTEAFF. Here the CDR3 DNA reads TGTGCCAGCAGCCAAACACAGGGGGCGGACACTGAAGCTTTCTTT.

This rearrangement joins TRBV3-1 (or the pseudogene TRBV3-2) to TRBJ2-2; D unresolved. CDR1 and CDR2 (germline): LGHDT, YNNKEL (reference sequence). The CDR3 contains 10 residues. The germline V and J ends were trimmed by 8 bases and 6 bases, with 4 bases remaining between them. The DNA for the CDR3 is TGTGCCAGCTCCGCCGGGGAGCTGTTTTTT. Its protein product is CASSAGELFF.

The rearrangement joins TRBV10-1 to TRBJ2-3; tentative D call: TRBD1 (6 bases). The CDR3 is 15 residues long. With 6 bases removed from V and 3 bases from J, the gap between germline ends came to 16 bases. The germline V gene encodes CDR1 WNHNN and CDR2 SYGVQD (reference sequence). CDR3 in DNA: TGCGCCAGCAGCGGGATCCGGGACACGACAGATACGCAGTATTTT. Protein sequence: CASSGIRDTTDTQYF.

The rearrangement links TRBV11-3 to TRBJ2-1, with 8 bases identical to TRBD1. Germline V CDR1 and CDR2: SGHNT, YENEEA. The CDR3 length is 15 residues. V trimming: 5 bases; J trimming: 8 bases; junction bases outside the gene matches: 11. The CDR3 nucleotides read TGTGCCAGCAGCCAGGGACAGGTGTATAGGGATGAGCAGTTCTTC. Its translation: CASSQGQVYRDEQFF.

This sequence joins TRBV4-1 and TRBJ1-1; 8 bases fit TRBD1. The CDR3 extends over 19 amino acids. Germline V gene data show CDR1 as MGHRA and CDR2 as YSYEKL. Trimming removed 4 bases from V and 0 bases from J; junction bases left unmatched: 16. The DNA for the CDR3 is TGCGCCAGCAGCCTCACGATAAGACAGGGGCGACTCCTGAACACTGAAGCTTTCTTT. This encodes CASSLTIRQGRLLNTEAFF.

This clone was detected once. DNA for the CDR3: TGTGCCAGCAGCTTAGACGGAATCTTGGACGAGCAGTACTTC. This codes for CASSLDGILDEQYF. This sequence joins TRBV7-2 and TRBJ2-7; D remains ambiguous. The CDR3 extends over 14 amino acids. Trimming cost V 1 base and J 5 bases, with 12 bases left between them. In germline, CDR1 is SGHTA, CDR2 FQGNSA. The full variable domain, in which reference TRBV7-2 and TRBJ2-7 provide the parts outside the CDR3, is GAGVSQSPSNKVTEKGKDVELRCDPISGHTALYWYRQSLGQGLEFLIYFQGNSAPDKSGLPSDRFSAERTGGSVSTLTIQRTQQEDSAVYLCASSLDGILDEQYFGPGTRLTVT.

This chain uses TRBV7-2 with TRBJ2-7; TRBD1 agrees at 12 bases. Per germline, CDR1 SGHTA and CDR2 FQGNSA. The trim removed 2 bases at V and 7 bases at J, leaving 6 bases unmatched. This CDR3 is 15 amino acids long. The CDR3 region has the DNA TGTGCCAGCAGCTTAACCTGGGACAGGGGGCAAGAGCAGTACTTC. This codes for CASSLTWDRGQEQYF.

The chain has TRBV27 and TRBJ2-2; D unclear. Trimming stripped 3 bases from V and 0 bases from J, with 8 bases between. Germline-derived CDR1 and CDR2 are MNHEY and SMNVEV (reference sequence). The CDR3 extends over 15 amino acids. CDR3 sequence: CASSFSHTNTGELFF. The CDR3 nucleotides are TGTGCCAGCAGTTTTTCCCACACGAACACCGGGGAGCTGTTTTTT.

The rearrangement uses TRBV19 and TRBJ2-1, with a possible D match to TRBD2 (6 bases). V lost 5 bases and J lost 13, with 18 bases in between. Germline CDR1 and CDR2: LNHDA and SQIVND (reference sequence). The CDR3 runs 13 residues. The CDR3 bases are TGTGCCAGTAGTCCAGGGCCAGGCGGGGTACAGTTCTTC. Translation: CASSPGPGGVQFF.

The chain uses TRBV19 and TRBJ1-1; 9 bases align to TRBD1. The CDR3 contains 15 residues. Germline V gives CDR1 LNHDA, CDR2 SQIVND (reference sequence). After removal of 5 bases from V and 2 bases from J, the junction contained 6 bases not matched to a gene. The CDR3 is CASSPGTGINTEAFF. The CDR3 DNA sequence: TGTGCCAGTAGTCCGGGGACAGGGATAAACACTGAAGCTTTCTTT.

Only one count was recorded for this clone. The CDR3 nucleotides read TGTGCCAGCAGCCACCAGCGGGGGTTCACAGATACGCAGTATTTT. It is translated as CASSHQRGFTDTQYF. V and J are TRBV3-1 (or the pseudogene TRBV3-2) and TRBJ2-3; 8 nucleotides align to TRBD2. This CDR3 region has 15 residues. The germline CDR1 and CDR2 sequences are LGHDT and YNNKEL (reference sequence). Trimming at V came to 3 bases and at J to 2 bases, leaving 4 bases not matched to a gene.

This clone was detected once. The J gene is TRBJ2-5, the V gene TRBV9; 8 bases map to TRBD1. Trimming cost V 0 bases and J 3 bases; bases outside gene matches: 7. CDR3 length equals 16 residues. Germline CDR1 reads SGDLS; CDR2 reads YYNGEE. CDR3 amino acids: CASSVAGWTGKETQYF. In DNA form, the CDR3 reads TGTGCCAGCAGCGTAGCCGGATGGACAGGGAAAGAGACCCAGTACTTC.

V is TRBV7-9 and J is TRBJ1-1; D may be TRBD1 (6 bases). Germline CDR1 SEHNR, CDR2 FQNEAQ (reference sequence). The CDR3 has 15 amino acids. V lost 5 bases, J lost 4 bases, and 17 bases lay in between. The CDR3 nucleotides read TGTGCCAGCAGCCCCTTAGGGGGTAGTAGCACTGAAGCTTTCTTT. This translates into CASSPLGGSSTEAFF.

This clone was detected a few times. This chain links TRBV10-3 with TRBJ2-7; D is unresolved. Germline V gene lookup returns CDR1 ENHRY and CDR2 SYGVKD. V was cut by 4 bases and J by 4 bases, with 14 bases left in between. The length of the CDR3 is 14 residues. The CDR3 protein is CAISVSDGFYEQYF. In nucleotides, the CDR3 is TGTGCCATCAGTGTCTCCGACGGGTTTTACGAGCAGTACTTC.

The chain recombines TRBV24-1 with TRBJ2-1; weak D call: TRBD1 (5 bases). The germline V and J ends were trimmed by 2 bases and 7 bases, with 17 bases remaining between them. From germline, CDR1 is KGHDR and CDR2 SFDVKD. The CDR3 runs 16 residues. CDR3 sequence reads: CATSDSLGRVENEQFF. CDR3 DNA: TGTGCCACCAGTGATTCTCTGGGCAGGGTTGAAAATGAGCAGTTCTTC.

The chain links TRBV28 to TRBJ2-7; tentative D call: TRBD2 (5 bases). The germline CDR1 and CDR2 sequences are MDHEN and SYDVKM. The CDR3 extends over 15 amino acids. Trimming cost V 8 bases and J 4 bases, with 21 bases left between them. This CDR3 is CASYGRAGGGYEQYF. The CDR3 coding sequence is TGTGCCAGCTATGGTCGGGCAGGAGGTGGGTACGAGCAGTACTTC.